This T cell receptor (beta chain) was sequenced during a study of T cell responses to AZD1222 COVID-19 vaccine. General observations from the study: A mostly white British donor set with more females was recruited, and clonal diversity was possibly underestimated. Regions 160-218 and 743-854 dominated among vaccine-associated CD4 TCRs spanning spike.

The CDR3 has 16 amino acids. The V and J ends lost 0 bases and 5 bases respectively, with 16 bases between them. The germline CDR1 and CDR2 sequences are MNHEY and SVGAGI. Assay: immunoSEQ multiplex PCR; the TCRdb copy retains only in-frame clones and omits some. Of 100,000 to 120,000 clones in the sample, around 93% are singletons; the top ten hold approximately 8%. Remarks on this clone: Its specificity is not known.

The source was peripheral blood, collected on day 0 of AZD1222 vaccination. The sequence derives from an adult in good health. The chain carries TRBV6-5 and TRBJ1-2, with TRBD1 as a possible D gene (5 bases). Written as DNA, the CDR3 is TGTGCCAGCAGTTACTCCAGAGCCGGGACTGTTTATGGCTACACCTTC. Its translation is CASSYSRAGTVYGYTF.